The entry below gives a single TCR beta chain sequence along with its context. The antigen is not known. These data originate in a study of CXCR3-negative and CXCR3-positive naive CD8 T cells. For the study at large: Approximately 140 million TRB reads were obtained in total, which works out to about 1.5 +/- 0.3 million per library. Study-level results: Naive cells, whether CXCR3-negative or CXCR3-positive, had similar TRBV-TRBJ usage, while memory cells differed.

The study made its TRB cDNA libraries by 5' RACE, adding UMI labels. TCRdb reprocessed the 5' RACE reads and keeps a single row for each CDR3 protein, giving no DNA. The sample shows tens of thousands of distinct CDR3 sequences, and more than 1.5% sits with its ten largest clones. CDR1 and CDR2 from the germline V gene are MDHEN and SYDVKM. The length of the CDR3 is 13 residues. Naive CD8+ T cells carried a CD45RO-CCR7+CD27+CD95- phenotype. What was sequenced was naive CXCR3- CD8+ T cells from blood. The sample's subset: CD45RO-CCR7+CD27+CD95- naive CD8+ T cells lacking CXCR3 (TNR3-). The sequence derives from a human donor in good health. Some clones in this sample may be carry-over from other donors' samples. The J gene is TRBJ2-3, the V gene TRBV28; TCRdb proposes TRBD1, but this gene call is untestable without DNA. CDR3 protein: CASSWGTTDTQYF.